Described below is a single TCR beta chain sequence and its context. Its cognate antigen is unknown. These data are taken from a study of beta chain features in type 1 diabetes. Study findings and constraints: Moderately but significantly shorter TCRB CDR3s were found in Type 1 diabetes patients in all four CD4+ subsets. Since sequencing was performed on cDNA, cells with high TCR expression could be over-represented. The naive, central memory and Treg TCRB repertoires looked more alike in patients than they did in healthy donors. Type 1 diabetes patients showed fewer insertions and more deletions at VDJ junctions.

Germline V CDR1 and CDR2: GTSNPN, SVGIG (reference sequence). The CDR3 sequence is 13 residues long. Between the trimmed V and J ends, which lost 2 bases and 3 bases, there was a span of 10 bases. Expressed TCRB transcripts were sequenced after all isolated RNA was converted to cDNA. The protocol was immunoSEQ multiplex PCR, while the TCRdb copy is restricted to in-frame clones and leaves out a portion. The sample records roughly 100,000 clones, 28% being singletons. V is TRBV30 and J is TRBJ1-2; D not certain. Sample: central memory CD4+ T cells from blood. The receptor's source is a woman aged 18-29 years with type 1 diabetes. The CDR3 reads CAWSPTLDYGYTF. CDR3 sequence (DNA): TGTGCCTGGAGTCCCACACTAGACTATGGCTACACCTTC.